This entry features one T cell receptor beta chain sequence. Its antigen is not known. Clones were sequenced by immunoSEQ multiplex PCR, and TCRdb holds only the in-frame ones, with some missing. The top ten clones hold 6% of a sample with fewer than 85,000 clones, roughly nine tenths of them seen once. This entry is derived from a study of radiation and T cells in renal cell carcinoma. The CDR3 covers 12 residues. Germline CDR1 and CDR2: SQVTM and ANQGSEA. V was cut by 3 bases and J by 2 bases, with 8 bases left in between. General observations from the study: Top tumor clonotypes rose in blood 2 weeks post-radiation, then contracted.

Time point indicated: blood 4 weeks post-SBRT, at nephrectomy. Treatment reported: 15 Gy SBRT to primary tumor, nephrectomy 4 weeks later. Nephrectomy followed 15 Gy stereotactic body radiation by 4 weeks. Blood was sampled at baseline, 2 weeks and 4 weeks after SBRT. The specimen comprised blood, sampled from a patient whose treatment included radiotherapy and nephrectomy. This sequence joins TRBV29-1 and TRBJ2-7, with D perhaps TRBD1 or TRBD2 (5 bases each). This TCR was recovered from a woman in her 70s with renal cell carcinoma. DNA for the CDR3: TGCAGCGTTGATGGGGGACCCTACGAGCAGTACTTC. It yields the protein CSVDGGPYEQYF.